A selection of T cell receptor beta chains follows, all from one sample in a study of regulatory T cells in long-lasting Graves disease. A single record per CDR3 protein comes from TCRdb applying MiXCR to the multiplex PCR reads. The sample gives around 340,000 distinct CDR3 sequences, 20% of which show up once; approximately 31% is in the top ten. Sequenced here: peripheral blood mononuclear cells (PBMCs), sampled when the disease was refractory, from a patient treated with antithyroid drugs. Every receptor here comes from a female donor with Graves disease. Each CDR3 is given with its conserved first and last residue. D genes are given only for firm matches. Rows may omit the clone size; those that give it use once, few, many or a size class.

d_call	clone_size	j_call	v_call	cdr3_aa	cdr3_nt
.	few	TRBJ2-7	TRBV20-1	CSAREGASYEQYF	TGCAGTGCTAGAGAGGGTGCCTCCTACGAGCAGTACTTC
.	few	TRBJ2-5	TRBV7-6	CASSLEGSGRKETQYF	TGTGCCAGCAGCTTAGAGGGGAGCGGACGCAAAGAGACCCAGTACTTC
TRBD1	many	TRBJ1-5	TRBV30	CAWGQGFNQPQHF	TGTGCCTGGGGACAGGGCTTTAATCAGCCCCAGCATTTT
.	many	TRBJ1-4	TRBV20-1	CSAHMPSRVSNEKLFF	TGCAGTGCTCATATGCCCTCACGGGTCTCTAATGAAAAACTGTTTTTT
.	few	TRBJ1-4	TRBV25-1	CASSDSWGTNEKLFF	TGTGCCAGCTCTGACAGCTGGGGCACTAATGAAAAACTGTTTTTT
.	few	TRBJ1-4	TRBV20-1	CSARTSLGEKLFF	TGCAGTGCCAGGACCAGTTTAGGCGAAAAACTGTTTTTT
.	many	TRBJ2-2	TRBV2	CASSEGVGGGAISGELFF	TGTGCCAGCAGTGAAGGCGTTGGGGGGGGCGCGATCTCCGGGGAGCTGTTTTTT
.	few	TRBJ2-7	TRBV3-1	CASSPTGLYEQYF	TGTGCCAGCAGCCCGACGGGGCTCTACGAGCAGTACTTC
TRBD1	few	TRBJ2-7	TRBV19	CASSPSRDRGGGEQYF	TGTGCCAGTAGTCCGTCCCGGGACAGGGGGGGGGGGGAGCAGTACTTC
.	few	TRBJ1-2	TRBV19	CASSIEQGVYGYTF	TGTGCCAGTAGTATAGAACAGGGCGTTTATGGCTACACCTTC
.	few	TRBJ1-1	TRBV11-2	CASSLFDRGGAFF	TGTGCCAGCAGCTTATTCGATAGGGGGGGAGCTTTCTTT
.	many	TRBJ1-2	TRBV15	CATSRDGQLYGYTF	TGTGCCACCAGCAGAGATGGGCAGCTCTATGGCTACACCTTC
.	.	TRBJ2-7	TRBV10-3	CAIQGSGVEQYF	TGTGCCATCCAGGGGTCAGGGGTCGAGCAGTACTTC
TRBD1	many	TRBJ1-1	TRBV20-1	CSARVGQELPNTEAFF	TGCAGTGCTAGAGTCGGACAGGAGCTCCCGAACACTGAAGCTTTCTTT
TRBD1	many	TRBJ2-5	TRBV7-9	CASSNRDREETQYF	TGTGCCAGCAGCAACCGGGACAGGGAAGAGACCCAGTACTTC
.	many	TRBJ2-2	TRBV30	CAWNEGPTGELFF	TGTGCCTGGAATGAGGGCCCCACCGGGGAGCTGTTTTTT
.	few	TRBJ2-1	TRBV6-2/TRBV6-3	CASSFRRPHPQGSNNEQFF	TGTGCCAGCAGTTTTCGCCGGCCCCACCCACAGGGCAGTAACAATGAGCAGTTCTTC
.	.	TRBJ2-7	TRBV19	CASSIGGHRRLGYEQYF	TGTGCCAGTAGTATAGGAGGTCACAGGCGTTTGGGTTACGAGCAGTACTTC
.	many	TRBJ2-6	TRBV27	CASSLSTGWYSGANVLTF	TGTGCCAGCAGTTTATCGACGGGTTGGTACTCTGGGGCCAACGTCCTGACTTTC
.	.	TRBJ1-4	TRBV4-1	CASSQAQGRSEKLFF	TGCGCCAGCAGCCAAGCTCAGGGGAGAAGTGAAAAACTGTTTTTT
.	once	TRBJ2-1	TRBV2	CASSALRDPYNEQFF	TGTGCCAGCAGTGCTCTGCGGGATCCCTACAATGAGCAGTTCTTC
TRBD2	.	TRBJ2-7	TRBV20-1	CSAAIAGTAEQYF	TGCAGTGCCGCGATAGCGGGGACCGCCGAGCAGTACTTC
.	many	TRBJ1-2	TRBV6-1	CASREGRYYGYTF	TGTGCCAGCAGGGAGGGACGGTACTATGGCTACACCTTC
TRBD1	.	TRBJ1-2	TRBV28	CASGDRGRFYGYTF	TGTGCCAGCGGGGACAGGGGGCGCTTCTATGGCTACACCTTC
.	.	TRBJ1-6	TRBV29-1	CSVAADGKNSPLHF	TGCAGCGTTGCGGCGGATGGGAAGAATTCACCCCTCCACTTT
.	.	TRBJ2-2	TRBV6-5	CASSYPLTGELFF	TGTGCCAGCAGTTATCCCCTCACCGGGGAGCTGTTTTTT
TRBD1	many	TRBJ2-7	TRBV6-2/TRBV6-3	CASSSFMDRRTTREQYF	TGTGCCAGCAGTTCTTTTATGGACAGGCGGACGACGAGGGAGCAGTACTTC
.	once	TRBJ1-1	TRBV19	CASSSYLNTEAFF	TGTGCCAGTAGTAGTTATTTGAACACTGAAGCTTTCTTT
TRBD2	few	TRBJ2-1	TRBV10-3	CAISERAGGEDEQFF	TGTGCCATCAGTGAGCGGGCGGGGGGGGAGGATGAGCAGTTCTTC
.	many	TRBJ2-5	TRBV12-3/TRBV12-4	CASSSLAEGETQYF	TGTGCCAGCAGTTCTTTGGCGGAAGGGGAGACCCAGTACTTC
TRBD1	many	TRBJ1-4	TRBV7-2	CASSLSWTGLRGEKLFF	TGTGCCAGCAGCTTAAGCTGGACAGGCCTTAGGGGTGAAAAACTGTTTTTT
.	many	TRBJ1-6	TRBV4-1	CASSQSSYNSPLHF	TGCGCCAGCAGCCAGAGCTCCTATAATTCACCCCTCCACTTT
.	.	TRBJ2-7	TRBV29-1	CSVEEDSSPPRRYF	TGCAGCGTCGAAGAGGACAGTAGTCCCCCGCGACGGTACTTC
TRBD1	.	TRBJ2-7	TRBV27	CASRKQGAGYEQYF	TGTGCCAGCAGAAAACAGGGGGCGGGCTACGAGCAGTACTTC
TRBD1	few	TRBJ1-2	TRBV6-2/TRBV6-3	CASRYSRDSGGYTF	TGTGCCAGCAGATACAGCCGGGACAGCGGGGGCTACACCTTC
.	many	TRBJ2-4	TRBV28	CASSTPHVGLQDIQYF	TGTGCCAGCAGTACCCCACACGTGGGGCTGCAGGACATTCAGTACTTC
TRBD1	.	TRBJ2-7	TRBV18	CASSPMGTVTYEQYF	TGTGCCAGCTCACCGATGGGGACAGTGACCTACGAGCAGTACTTC
TRBD2	many	TRBJ2-7	TRBV28	CASSRLAGVYEQYF	TGTGCCAGCAGCCGACTAGCGGGAGTGTACGAGCAGTACTTC
.	few	TRBJ1-1	TRBV7-9	CASSLGVAANTEAFF	TGTGCCAGCAGCTTGGGGGTGGCAGCGAACACTGAAGCTTTCTTT
TRBD2	.	TRBJ2-5	TRBV5-1	CASSLGLASQETQYF	TGTGCCAGCAGCCTCGGACTAGCGAGCCAAGAGACCCAGTACTTC
.	.	TRBJ2-7	TRBV4-1	CASSQAKGYEQYF	TGCGCCAGCAGCCAGGCCAAAGGCTACGAGCAGTACTTC
TRBD1	many	TRBJ2-7	TRBV6-1	CATGPGQGAYEQYF	TGTGCCACCGGACCGGGACAGGGGGCCTACGAGCAGTACTTC
TRBD1	.	TRBJ2-2	TRBV10-1	CASSSGQGAGGELFF	TGCGCCAGCAGCTCGGGACAGGGGGCCGGCGGGGAGCTGTTTTTT
TRBD1	.	TRBJ2-7	TRBV6-5	CASSYSVGTGEQYF	TGTGCCAGCAGTTACTCCGTTGGGACAGGCGAGCAGTACTTC
.	many	TRBJ2-2	TRBV7-3	CASSLGEGRVTGELFF	TGTGCCAGCAGCTTAGGAGAGGGGCGAGTCACCGGGGAGCTGTTTTTT
.	many	TRBJ2-7	TRBV6-1	CASSDPLPTVAPLYEQYF	TGTGCCAGCAGTGACCCACTACCGACAGTGGCACCTCTCTACGAGCAGTACTTC
TRBD1	many	TRBJ2-2	TRBV5-1	CASSTGQGDTGELFF	TGCGCCAGCAGTACAGGACAGGGGGACACCGGGGAGCTGTTTTTT
.	many	TRBJ1-4	TRBV3-1	CASSQVGGEKLFF	TGTGCCAGCAGCCAAGTCGGGGGTGAAAAACTGTTTTTT
.	many	TRBJ1-1	TRBV11-3	CASSLDLMGSQNTEAFF	TGTGCCAGCAGCTTAGATCTAATGGGCTCTCAGAACACTGAAGCTTTCTTT
.	many	TRBJ1-5	TRBV6-5	CASSSPGQPQHF	TGTGCCAGCAGTTCACCAGGCCAGCCCCAGCATTTT
.	many	TRBJ1-5	TRBV20-1	CSASTGRFDHNQPQHF	TGCAGTGCTAGCACGGGACGTTTCGACCACAATCAGCCCCAGCATTTT
TRBD2	few	TRBJ2-7	TRBV20-1	CSARHSGRGEQYF	TGCAGTGCTAGACATAGCGGGCGGGGTGAGCAGTACTTC
TRBD1	many	TRBJ2-7	TRBV28	CATHPIWDRGYEQYF	TGTGCCACCCACCCGATCTGGGACAGGGGCTACGAGCAGTACTTC
.	few	TRBJ1-1	TRBV29-1	CSVGLGGWNTEAFF	TGCAGCGTAGGGCTGGGTGGTTGGAACACTGAAGCTTTCTTT
.	few	TRBJ1-5	TRBV6-1	CASAGNQPQHF	TGTGCCAGCGCCGGGAATCAGCCCCAGCATTTT
.	.	TRBJ2-1	TRBV24-1	CATSKGGAGSYNEQFF	TGTGCCACCAGTAAAGGAGGGGCAGGCTCCTACAATGAGCAGTTCTTC
TRBD1	few	TRBJ2-5	TRBV19	CASSIALGQGTQETQYF	TGTGCCAGTAGTATAGCGTTGGGACAGGGAACCCAAGAGACCCAGTACTTC
TRBD2	many	TRBJ2-7	TRBV20-1	CSAPLAGGPVYEQYF	TGCAGTGCTCCACTAGCGGGAGGGCCGGTATACGAGCAGTACTTC
TRBD2	few	TRBJ2-5	TRBV20-1	CSASRLAGKETQYF	TGCAGTGCTAGCCGACTAGCGGGAAAGGAGACCCAGTACTTC